The rows below give T cell receptor beta chains drawn from one sample of a study of T cell repertoires in cytomegalovirus infection. TCRdb re-derived calls from the reads in MiXCR, one entry per CDR3 protein. The sample shows 200,000 to 250,000 distinct CDR3 sequences, approximately 24% of them seen only once. The specimen sequenced was CD8+ T cells from PBMCs. These receptors all come from a human donor in good health (CMV status not recorded). Some clones in this sample may be carry-over from other donors' samples. Both conserved end residues are part of each CDR3. A D gene is named only where the DNA matches it firmly. Only part of the rows carry a size: once, few, many, or a class if the clone is expanded.

- | TRBJ2-1 | - | TRBV19 | CASSILRTSYNEQFF | TGTGCCAGTAGTATTTTACGGACCTCCTACAATGAGCAGTTCTTC
- | TRBJ1-1 | - | TRBV28 | CASSLYQGGSAEAFF | TGTGCCAGCAGTTTATATCAGGGAGGTAGTGCTGAAGCTTTCTTT
few | TRBJ2-7 | - | TRBV7-9 | CASSSSTLRTYEQYF | TGTGCCAGCAGCTCCTCGACGCTACGGACTTACGAGCAGTACTTC
few | TRBJ2-1 | - | TRBV27 | CASSWSGGRVEQFF | TGTGCCAGCAGTTGGTCGGGGGGCCGAGTAGAGCAGTTCTTC
- | TRBJ1-6 | - | TRBV6-5 | CASSLSNNSPLHF | TGTGCCAGCAGTCTTTCCAATAATTCACCCCTCCACTTT
- | TRBJ2-7 | TRBD1 | TRBV12-5 | CASATGTGFAYEQYF | TGTGCTAGTGCAACCGGGACAGGGTTCGCCTACGAGCAGTACTTC
few | TRBJ2-1 | - | TRBV19 | CASSNQGSYNEQFF | TGTGCCAGTAGTAACCAGGGTTCCTACAATGAGCAGTTCTTC
few | TRBJ1-4 | - | TRBV7-8 | CASSLADQGGKLFF | TGTGCCAGCAGCTTAGCTGATCAGGGAGGAAAACTGTTTTTT
few | TRBJ2-3 | - | TRBV29-1 | CSVPVRGGSTDTQYF | TGCAGCGTTCCAGTCAGGGGGGGTTCCACAGATACGCAGTATTTT
- | TRBJ1-5 | - | TRBV4-1 | CASSQVYDSNQPQHF | TGCGCCAGCAGCCAAGTATATGATAGCAATCAGCCCCAGCATTTT
- | TRBJ2-2 | - | TRBV6-5 | CASRGSGELFF | TGTGCCAGCAGGGGGTCCGGGGAGCTGTTTTTT
- | TRBJ2-3 | - | TRBV12-3/TRBV12-4 | CASSFSGPWADTQYF | TGTGCCAGCAGTTTTTCGGGCCCATGGGCAGATACGCAGTATTTT
- | TRBJ1-2 | TRBD1 | TRBV12-3/TRBV12-4 | CASSVEPGTANYGYTF | TGTGCCAGCAGTGTCGAACCCGGGACAGCTAACTATGGCTACACCTTC
- | TRBJ1-1 | TRBD1 | TRBV5-1 | CASSQDRAAEAFF | TGCGCCAGCAGCCAAGACAGGGCGGCTGAAGCTTTCTTT
many | TRBJ2-2 | - | TRBV7-9 | CASSPPSTNTGELFF | TGTGCCAGCAGCCCACCAAGCACGAACACCGGGGAGCTGTTTTTT
few | TRBJ2-1 | TRBD2 | TRBV6-2/TRBV6-3 | CASSYSLGLAGGNSYNEQFF | TGTGCCAGCAGTTACTCGTTGGGACTAGCGGGGGGCAACTCCTACAATGAGCAGTTCTTC
- | TRBJ2-5 | - | TRBV10-2 | CASSESISGLETQYF | TGCGCCAGCAGTGAGTCGATCTCTGGGCTGGAGACCCAGTACTTC